These T cell receptor beta chains were read from a single sample in a study of shared clonotypes between healthy human individuals. Using immunoSEQ multiplex PCR, the repertoire was profiled, and TCRdb retains in-frame clones only, with some absent. The data hold about 750,000 clones, with more than 85% observed a single time. Sample: naive CD8+ T cells sorted from blood. The receptors shown here come from a man younger than 40 in good health. Both conserved end residues are part of each CDR3. Fields, in order: V gene, clone size, CDR3 protein. Clone size is not always given. Where it is, it says once, few, many or a class for expanded clones.

TRBV7-9 . CASSSLGFNQPQHF
TRBV7-2 . CASSLGSGGESQYF
TRBV12-2 few CASRSGQGAREKLFF
TRBV9 . CASSVGDRGAYEQYF
TRBV4-3 . CASSHGTRTYEQYF
TRBV5-6 . CASAGGDQETQYF
TRBV6-5 . CASSYKGGPYNEQFF
TRBV27 . CASSVTGGTEAFF
TRBV5-6 . CASRAGTGFYEQYF
TRBV4-1 . CASSQGGLANSYEQYF
TRBV10-1 . CASSDQGRSYEQYF
TRBV5-6 . CASSLVGDYEQYF
TRBV2 . CASSEGRGSNEKLFF
TRBV29-1 . CSDSEAFF
TRBV10-3 . CAISEPTSGRAVGQETQYF
TRBV4-1 . CASSQEGTTEAFF
TRBV18 once CASSPTEGLYEQYF
TRBV16 . CASSRGTEANQPQHF
TRBV9 . CASSVGGSDTGELFF
TRBV5-1 . CASSQGWGDSYNEQFF
TRBV27 . CASHPRGPTEAFF
TRBV13 . CASSLQAFLTDTQYF
TRBV21-1 . CASSAPGNQTGELFF
TRBV6-5 . CASSYSGFHEQYF
TRBV10-3 . CASGTATINTGELFF